This T cell receptor (beta chain) was sequenced during a study of patients and donors after allogeneic stem cell transplantation. TCRdb recomputed calls from the RT-PCR reads with MiXCR, one row per CDR3 protein. The sample records 400,000 to 500,000 distinct CDR3 sequences, 16% being singletons. At least ten counts were recorded for this clonotype. The receptor was derived from a human donor who was either an allogeneic HSCT recipient or a stem cell or donor lymphocyte infusion donor (not recorded which). It is not recorded whose cells these are; they may come from a transplant donor. What was sequenced was blood, either unsorted or a sorted T cell fraction (not recorded which).

The CDR3 here is CASSVGSGGAYEQYF. The DNA for the CDR3 is TGTGCCAGCAGCGTAGGAAGCGGGGGGGCCTACGAGCAGTACTTC. The rearrangement joins TRBV9 to TRBJ2-7; TRBD2 matches at 10 bases. CDR1 is SGDLS, CDR2 YYNGEE, per germline. The CDR3 extends over 15 amino acids. The trim removed 0 bases at V and 2 bases at J, leaving 2 bases unmatched.